This TCR beta chain was retrieved from a study of CXCR3-negative and CXCR3-positive naive CD8 T cells. Study-level findings and limits: Sequencing showed both naive subsets with comparably high diversity, and memory CD8+ cells much lower. In CXCR3-positive naive cells, the TRB CDR3s were more hydrophobic than in CXCR3-negative naive cells.

Germline values: CDR1 SQVTM, CDR2 ANQGSEA. This CDR3 has 16 residues. A note on this clonotype: Its antigen is still unknown.

Per CD8+ T cell subset, triplicate sorts of 300,000 or so cells each were done. 5' RACE that incorporated UMI labels was used to prepare the TRB cDNA libraries. TCRdb derives one entry per CDR3 protein from the 5' RACE reads, leaving out DNA. This table holds 6,500 to 10,000 distinct CDR3 sequences. The TCR was taken from a human donor in good health. Some clones in this sample may be carry-over from other donors' samples. V gene TRBV29-1 combines with J gene TRBJ2-1; absent DNA, TCRdb's TRBD2 call cannot be checked. The sequenced sample consisted of naive CXCR3+ CD8+ T cells from blood. The subset is: CD45RO-CCR7+CD27+CD95- naive CD8+ T cells expressing CXCR3 (TNR3+). CDR3 loop: CSVQGTSVSSYNEQFF.